This T cell receptor (beta chain) was identified in a study of breast tumors, draining lymph nodes, adjacent tissues. General study points: Tumors had less TCR diversity than lymph nodes, more than nontumor tissue. Most tumor T cells seemingly derive from lymph node, then expand in tumor.

TCRdb fed the multiplex PCR reads into MiXCR, producing one record per CDR3 protein. The table includes some 52,000 distinct CDR3 sequences, roughly 39% detected once. Regarding this clonotype: Antigen unknown.

The CDR3 sequence is 14 residues long. V lost 3 bases to trimming and J lost 8 bases, with 14 bases between them. The sequence was obtained from a female donor with breast cancer. Some clones in this sample may be carry-over from other donors' samples. Sequencing was performed on breast tumor tissue. The chain carries TRBV12-3 or TRBV12-4 and TRBJ2-1; D possibly corresponds to TRBD2 (6 bases). Here the CDR3 DNA reads TGTGCCAGCAGTTTCCCACGCGGGACGGATGAGCAGTTCTTC. The encoded protein is CASSFPRGTDEQFF.